The 22 T cell receptor beta chains presented below share a single source sample, sequenced in a study of regulatory T cells in long-lasting Graves disease. The time point is: newly diagnosed GD, antithyroid drugs for less than 3 months. Extracted RNA from PBMCs served as the source of the TCR library. Arm-PCR of CDR3 regions with iRepertoire HTBI primers generated TCR beta libraries. TCRdb recomputed calls from the multiplex PCR reads with MiXCR, one row per CDR3 protein. The profile shows some 490,000 distinct CDR3 sequences, more than 10% of them singletons. Another study also made use of these data, one on T cells in Graves' hyperthyroidism and ophthalmopathy.

This specimen consisted of peripheral blood mononuclear cells (PBMCs), obtained at new diagnosis, from a patient treated with antithyroid drugs. These receptors came from a young woman with Graves disease.

The rearrangement uses TRBV19 and TRBJ1-3, with unresolved D. With 7 bases removed from V and 2 bases from J, the gap between germline ends came to 18 bases. The CDR3 has 16 residues. Germline V gene sequence: CDR1 LNHDA, CDR2 SQIVND (reference sequence). The CDR3, as DNA: TGTGCCAGTAACCTTATGGCGTCTTCTGCTGGAAACACCATATATTTT. Its protein is CASNLMASSAGNTIYF.

This clonotype was detected ten times or more. This chain links TRBV30 with TRBJ2-2; D remains ambiguous. Germline assignment: CDR1 GTSNPN and CDR2 SVGIG (reference sequence). The CDR3 runs 16 residues. Between the trimmed V and J ends, which lost 0 bases and 1 base, there was a span of 12 bases. The DNA of the CDR3 is TGTGCCTGGAGTGTACTTGGAGCAGTGAACACCGGGGAGCTGTTTTTT. This gives the protein CAWSVLGAVNTGELFF.

The chain combines TRBV18 with TRBJ2-7; D ambiguous. The germline V gene has CDR1 KGHSH and CDR2 LQKENI. The CDR3 totals 15 residues. Trimming took off 3 bases at V and 3 bases at J, with 15 bases between the two ends. The CDR3 DNA sequence: TGTGCCAGCTCACCCGCCTTATCTAGGGTCTACGAGCAGTACTTC. Protein: CASSPALSRVYEQYF.

This clonotype was detected many times. The chain links TRBV24-1 to TRBJ2-5, with D hard to call. CDR1 is KGHDR, CDR2 SFDVKD, per germline. Trimming cost V 5 bases and J 1 base, with 4 bases left between them. The CDR3 is made up of 12 amino acids. CDR3 region: CATSGTQETQYF. CDR3 coding DNA: TGTGCCACCAGTGGGACCCAAGAGACCCAGTACTTC.

This clonotype was seen ten or more times. V gene TRBV29-1 combines with J gene TRBJ2-3; 8 bases agree with TRBD2. The CDR3 is made up of 15 amino acids. V was pared by 8 bases and J by 1 base, with 11 bases of the junction left unmatched. Per the germline V gene, CDR1 is SQVTM and CDR2 is ANQGSEA. The CDR3 DNA follows: TGCAGCACGGGAACTAGCGGAATACGCACAGATACGCAGTATTTT. Translation gives CSTGTSGIRTDTQYF.

This clonotype was detected many times. The chain links TRBV9 to TRBJ2-5, with 7 bases aligning to TRBD1. This CDR3 comprises 13 residues. The germline gives CDR1 SGDLS, CDR2 YYNGEE. Trimming cost V 4 bases and J 3 bases; bases outside gene matches: 3. CDR3 bases: TGTGCCAGCAGCCCTGACAGGGAAGAGACCCAGTACTTC. Its translation: CASSPDREETQYF.

The chain combines TRBV28 with TRBJ2-7; TRBD1 or TRBD2 may be the D gene (5 bases each). Trimming took off 1 base at V and 4 bases at J, with 14 bases between the two ends. The germline CDR1 and CDR2 sequences are MDHEN and SYDVKM. The CDR3 has 15 amino acids. The CDR3 sequence is CASSLYGGDGYEQYF. The CDR3 DNA is TGTGCCAGCAGTTTATATGGGGGAGACGGGTACGAGCAGTACTTC.

This clonotype was recorded many times. V and J are TRBV7-2 and TRBJ2-7; TRBD2 agrees at 9 bases. The CDR3 is made up of 15 amino acids. Germline V gives CDR1 SGHTA, CDR2 FQGNSA. The V and J ends lost 6 bases and 0 bases, in that order; junction bases with no gene match: 6. The CDR3 here is CASSRLADSSYEQYF. DNA of the CDR3: TGTGCCAGCAGTAGACTAGCGGACAGCTCCTACGAGCAGTACTTC.

This clonotype came up many times. The rearrangement joins TRBV2 to TRBJ2-3; 7 nucleotides match TRBD2. The germline gives CDR1 SNHLY, CDR2 FYNNEI. This CDR3 spans 14 amino acids. Losses at the gene ends were 8 bases for V and 3 bases for J; bases not matched to a gene: 8. The CDR3 DNA is TGTGCCAGCGCGGCCGGGAGGAAGACAGATACGCAGTATTTT. It is translated as CASAAGRKTDTQYF.

There are many counts of this clonotype. This rearrangement joins TRBV18 to TRBJ2-2; the D is unclear. The V gene lost 3 bases and the J gene lost 2 bases, with 10 bases spanning the gap. Germline loops: CDR1 KGHSH, CDR2 LQKENI. The CDR3 contains 15 residues. CDR3 amino acids: CASSPISRNTGELFF. The DNA for the CDR3 is TGTGCCAGCTCACCCATTTCACGAAACACCGGGGAGCTGTTTTTT.

This clonotype has more than one count but fewer than ten. A much larger clone is a single base away; this may be a read error. The chain employs TRBV5-1 and TRBJ2-2; either TRBD1 or TRBD2 may supply D (6 bases each). The CDR3 length is 16 residues. Germline CDR1 is SGHRS and CDR2 is YFSETQ. The CDR3 region has the DNA TGCGCCAGCAGCTTGGCCGTCAGGAGGGGGACCGGGGAGCTGTCTTTT. Amino acid sequence: CASSLAVRRGTGELSF.

The table lists this clonotype with many counts. CDR3 region: CASSFRGPPNTEAFF. The CDR3 DNA follows: TGTGCCAGCAGTTTCAGGGGGCCCCCGAACACTGAAGCTTTCTTT. The rearrangement joins TRBV27 to TRBJ1-1, with 8 positions matching TRBD1. Germline V gene sequence: CDR1 MNHEY, CDR2 SMNVEV (reference sequence). The V and J ends lost 3 bases and 1 base, in that order; junction bases with no gene match: 4. CDR3 size: 15 residues.

This clonotype was observed at least ten times. J is TRBJ2-7 and V is TRBV19; 9 bases are a match to TRBD2. The germline V gene encodes CDR1 LNHDA and CDR2 SQIVND (reference sequence). CDR3 length: 14 amino acids. Trimming cost V 3 bases and J 5 bases; bases outside gene matches: 5. This CDR3 reads CASSIGLATDEQYF. The CDR3 region has the DNA TGTGCCAGTAGTATCGGACTAGCGACTGACGAGCAGTACTTC.

The rearrangement joins TRBV6-9 to TRBJ2-7; 13 bases agree with TRBD2. The CDR3 covers 17 residues. Germline loops: CDR1 MNHGY, CDR2 SVAAGI. Trimming took 3 bases from V and 0 from J; bases not matched to a gene: 5. CDR3 region: CASSYAGTSGDSYEQYF. The CDR3 DNA follows: TGTGCCAGCAGTTACGCCGGGACTAGCGGGGACTCCTACGAGCAGTACTTC.

In its sample, this clonotype was seen many times. DNA of the CDR3: TGTGCCAGTCGGAGGGGAACAGATACGCAGTATTTT. This codes for CASRRGTDTQYF. V and J are TRBV2 and TRBJ2-3, with a tentative D call TRBD2 (6 bases). V was clipped by 9 bases and J by 3 bases, with 10 bases between them. The germline gives CDR1 SNHLY, CDR2 FYNNEI. The CDR3 consists of 12 residues.

This chain joins TRBV10-1 and TRBJ2-7, with D possibly TRBD1 on 6 matching bases. V lost 0 bases to trimming and J lost 8 bases, with 20 bases between them. Germline CDR1 and CDR2: WNHNN and SYGVQD (reference sequence). The CDR3 loop spans 16 amino acids. This CDR3 reads CASSESPLDSPFKQYF. The DNA of the CDR3 is TGCGCCAGCAGTGAGTCGCCACTGGACAGTCCATTCAAGCAGTACTTC.

The genes are TRBV19 and TRBJ2-4; D uncertain. This CDR3 is 15 amino acids long. Trimming took 9 bases from V and 0 from J, leaving 15 bases between them. CDR1 is LNHDA and CDR2 is SQIVND in the germline V gene (reference sequence). This CDR3 reads CASKAGYLAKNIQYF. CDR3 DNA sequence: TGTGCCAGCAAAGCCGGTTACCTAGCCAAAAACATTCAGTACTTC.

The V and J genes are TRBV4-1 and TRBJ1-5; D possibly corresponds to TRBD1 (5 bases). CDR1 is MGHRA, CDR2 YSYEKL, per germline. V lost 1 base and J 0 bases, leaving 16 bases between the germline ends. The CDR3 totals 18 residues. CDR3 sequence: CASSQGPRQRYSNQPQHF. The CDR3 DNA is TGCGCCAGCAGCCAAGGGCCCCGACAGAGATATAGCAATCAGCCCCAGCATTTT.

This clonotype was detected a few times. The chain joins TRBV7-2 to TRBJ2-3; 7 nucleotides agree with TRBD2. Germline CDR1 reads SGHTA; CDR2 reads FQGNSA. The trim removed 6 bases at V and 7 bases at J, leaving 22 bases unmatched. This CDR3 has 18 amino acids. For the CDR3, the DNA is TGTGCCAGCAGAGAAAAAAGCGGGGTGGCCTTCCGGGGACATACGCAGTATTTT. This sequence encodes CASREKSGVAFRGHTQYF.

This clonotype has a count of ten or more. V is TRBV7-2 and J is TRBJ2-3; unclear D gene. Trimming pared 2 bases from V and 4 bases from J, leaving 16 bases between. CDR1 is SGHTA and CDR2 is FQGNSA in the germline V gene. The CDR3 runs 16 residues. CDR3 DNA sequence: TGTGCCAGCAGCTTACGGGTAGAGCTGAATGCAGATACGCAGTATTTT. This gives the protein CASSLRVELNADTQYF.

The table lists this clonotype with a count of one. The chain joins TRBV19 to TRBJ2-3; D call uncertain. Trimming pared 6 bases from V and 0 bases from J, leaving 13 bases between. CDR1 and CDR2 from the germline V gene are LNHDA and SQIVND (reference sequence). The CDR3 runs to 15 residues. The CDR3 sequence is CASRLSKQSTDTQYF. The CDR3 DNA is TGTGCCAGTAGACTCTCAAAACAGAGCACAGATACGCAGTATTTT.

This clonotype was seen repeatedly, ten times or more. This rearrangement joins TRBV6-2 or TRBV6-3 to TRBJ2-5, with 15 positions matching TRBD2. The DNA end is a closer match to TRBJ2-1, so the J assignment may be wrong. This CDR3 contains 15 residues. The germline V gene has CDR1 MNHEY and CDR2 SVGEGT. The CDR3 nucleotides read TGTGCCAGCACCCGGACTAGCGGGAGGGACAATGAGCAGTTCTTC. This translates into CASTRTSGRDNEQFF.